The 9 T cell receptor beta chains reported below all come from one sample, sequenced in a study of blood T cell repertoires in COVID-19. Here immunoSEQ multiplex PCR was the method, and the copy in TCRdb shows in-frame clones only, minus some. The profile covers about 46,000 clones, with less than 85% appearing a single time and 8.8% taken by the ten largest. The sample was peripheral blood. The receptors stem from a man aged 55 to 70 with acute or convalescent COVID-19.

The chain is built from TRBV2 and TRBJ1-6; 9 bases match TRBD1. The J segment lost 2 bases and the V segment lost 5 bases, leaving 4 bases of the junction unmatched. The germline V gene encodes CDR1 SNHLY and CDR2 FYNNEI. The CDR3 runs to 16 residues. The DNA for the CDR3 is TGTGCCAGCAGTCCAACAGGGGGCACCTATAATTCACCCCTCCACTTT. Its protein is CASSPTGGTYNSPLHF.

The rearrangement joins TRBV15 to TRBJ1-2; D remains ambiguous. In germline, CDR1 is LNHNV, CDR2 YYDKDF (reference sequence). Trimming removed 0 bases from V and 4 bases from J, with 12 bases in between. CDR3 size: 15 residues. The CDR3 DNA reads as TGTGCCACCAGCAGAGATACGAGCGGAATCTATGGCTACACCTTC. It translates to CATSRDTSGIYGYTF.

This chain joins TRBV24-1 and TRBJ2-1; TRBD1 aligns across 11 bases. Germline V CDR1 and CDR2: KGHDR, SFDVKD. V dropped 5 bases and J dropped 2; count of bases not matched to a gene: 4. The CDR3 contains 16 residues. In DNA form, the CDR3 reads TGTGCCACCAGTGTTGCGGACAGGGGGCCCTACAATGAGCAGTTCTTC. As protein: CATSVADRGPYNEQFF.

This clone was observed a handful of times. The rearrangement joins TRBV23-1 to TRBJ1-6, with TRBD1 matching over 12 bases. TRBV23-1 is given ORF status, its function remaining uncertain. This CDR3 contains 17 residues. V was clipped by 2 bases and J by 7 bases; unmatched bases: 6. The DNA of the CDR3 is TGCGCCAGCAGTCAAAGGGACAGGGGGCGAAGGAATTCACCCCTCCACTTT. It is translated as CASSQRDRGRRNSPLHF.

V usage is TRBV6-5 and J usage is TRBJ1-6; the D is unclear. V lost 7 bases, J lost 6 bases, and 16 bases lay in between. There are 15 residues in the CDR3. Germline V gene data show CDR1 as MNHEY and CDR2 as SVGAGI. The CDR3 reads CASTPFSEGNSPLHF. CDR3 DNA: TGTGCCAGCACCCCATTTTCAGAGGGTAATTCACCCCTCCACTTT.

The J gene is TRBJ1-4, the V gene TRBV10-3, with a weak D call TRBD1 (6 bases). In germline, CDR1 is ENHRY, CDR2 SYGVKD. The V end was cut by 6 bases, the J end by 5 bases, with 13 bases between. The CDR3 loop spans 14 amino acids. The DNA of the CDR3 is TGTGCCATCAGCAAGGACAGCCGAAATGAAAAACTGTTTTTT. The encoded protein is CAISKDSRNEKLFF.

The V call is TRBV20-1, the J call TRBJ2-5; 7 bases are shared with TRBD1. J gave up 5 bases and V 3 bases, and 12 bases lay outside the gene matches. This CDR3 comprises 15 residues. Germline lookup yields CDR1 DFQATT and CDR2 SNEGSKA (reference sequence). The CDR3 region is CSASPRQGQRETQYF. The DNA of the CDR3 is TGCAGTGCTAGTCCCCGACAGGGACAAAGGGAGACCCAGTACTTC.

V is TRBV4-1 and J is TRBJ2-3; tentatively, D is TRBD2 (5 bases). Trimming removed 4 bases at V and 0 bases at J, with 17 bases between. Germline CDR1 reads MGHRA; CDR2 reads YSYEKL. The CDR3 has 17 amino acids. The CDR3 sequence: CASSRLAEGLSTDTQYF. The CDR3 DNA is TGCGCCAGCAGCCGCCTGGCCGAGGGCCTGAGCACAGATACGCAGTATTTT.

J is TRBJ1-4 and V is TRBV27; TRBD1 aligns across 7 bases. The V segment lost 2 bases and the J segment 4 bases; nucleotides outside the gene matches: 4. Looked up from germline, CDR1 is MNHEY and CDR2 is SMNVEV (reference sequence). The CDR3 has 15 amino acids. CDR3 protein: CASSLTGTVNEKLFF. For the CDR3, the DNA is TGTGCCAGCAGTTTAACAGGGACAGTTAATGAAAAACTGTTTTTT.